This T cell receptor beta chain was obtained from a study of cytomegalovirus exposure and HLA in healthy donors. As regards this clone: Its antigen is not known.

The V gene end was trimmed by 3 bases and the J gene end by 7 bases; junction bases not matched to a gene: 5. The CDR3 extends over 14 amino acids. Germline V gene sequence: CDR1 SGHRS, CDR2 YFSETQ. Overall study findings and caveats: TCR beta V segments were, for the most part, productive about 87% or about 30% of the time in an earlier analysis. Most CMV-associated TCR beta chains were later found to appear HLA-restricted. Exclusion applied to some V segments, including TRBV6-2 and TRBV6-3, as they were indistinguishable.

Primers for the PCR totalled 60 Vbeta and 13 Jbeta. This table comes from immunoSEQ multiplex PCR, and its TCRdb copy is limited to in-frame clones, with some not included. This repertoire shows 85,000 to 100,000 clones, around 64% found once; its top ten account for over 2%. This clonotype was sampled from a human donor in good health. The sequencing input was PBMCs. This sequence joins TRBV5-1 and TRBJ1-2; 11 bases line up with TRBD1. The CDR3 is CASSSDRGLGGYTF. The CDR3 DNA sequence: TGCGCCAGCAGCTCGGACAGGGGGCTGGGTGGCTACACCTTC.